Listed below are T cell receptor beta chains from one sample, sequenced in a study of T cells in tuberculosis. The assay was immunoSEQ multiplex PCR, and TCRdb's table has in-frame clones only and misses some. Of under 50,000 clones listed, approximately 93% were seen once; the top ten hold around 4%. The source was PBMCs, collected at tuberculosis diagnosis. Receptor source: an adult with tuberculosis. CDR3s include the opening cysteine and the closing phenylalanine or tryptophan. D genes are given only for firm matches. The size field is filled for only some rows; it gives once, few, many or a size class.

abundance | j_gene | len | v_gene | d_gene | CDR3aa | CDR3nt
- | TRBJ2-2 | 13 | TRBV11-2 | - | CASSFSGTGELFF | TGTGCCAGCAGCTTTTCGGGGACCGGGGAGCTGTTTTTT
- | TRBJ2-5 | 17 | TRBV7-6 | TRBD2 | CASSLEATSGGKETQYF | TGTGCCAGCAGCTTAGAGGCCACTAGCGGGGGCAAAGAGACCCAGTACTTC
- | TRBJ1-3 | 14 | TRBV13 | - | CASSGTGSGNTIYF | TGTGCCAGCAGCGGCACAGGGTCCGGAAACACCATATATTTT
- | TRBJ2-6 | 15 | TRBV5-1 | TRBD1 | CASSPTGVGANVLTF | TGCGCCAGCAGCCCCACAGGGGTTGGGGCCAACGTCCTGACTTTC
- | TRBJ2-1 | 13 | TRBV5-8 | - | CASSLAFVNEQFF | TGTGCCAGCAGCTTGGCCTTTGTCAATGAGCAGTTCTTC
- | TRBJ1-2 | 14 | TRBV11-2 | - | CASSQGWLDYGYTF | TGTGCCAGCAGTCAGGGTTGGCTTGACTATGGCTACACCTTC
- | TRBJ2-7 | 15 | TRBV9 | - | CASSAQGGAAYEQYF | TGTGCCAGCAGCGCCCAGGGCGGGGCAGCCTACGAGCAGTACTTC
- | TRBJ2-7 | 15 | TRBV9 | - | CASSVEPGFSYEQYF | TGTGCCAGCAGCGTAGAGCCGGGGTTCTCCTACGAGCAGTACTTC
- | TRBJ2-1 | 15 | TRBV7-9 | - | CASSLVAVKHNEQFF | TGTGCCAGCAGCTTAGTGGCGGTAAAACACAATGAGCAGTTCTTC
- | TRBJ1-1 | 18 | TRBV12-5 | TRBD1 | CASGLGAVRQGIDTEAFF | TGTGCTAGTGGTTTGGGCGCGGTTCGACAGGGGATAGACACTGAAGCTTTCTTT
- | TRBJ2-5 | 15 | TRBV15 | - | CATSSRRSYQETQYF | TGTGCCACCAGCAGCCGCAGATCGTACCAAGAGACCCAGTACTTC
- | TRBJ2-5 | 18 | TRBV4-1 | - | CASSRRNSAGALKETQYF | TGCGCCAGCAGCCGACGAAACTCGGCGGGGGCCCTGAAAGAGACCCAGTACTTC
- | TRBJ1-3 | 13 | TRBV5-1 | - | CASAGVPGNTIYF | TGCGCCAGCGCCGGGGTACCTGGAAACACCATATATTTT
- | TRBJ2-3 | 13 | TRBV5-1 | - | CASSLERRDTQYF | TGCGCCAGCAGCTTGGAAAGGCGGGATACGCAGTATTTT
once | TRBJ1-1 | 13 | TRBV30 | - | CATLIQGNTEAFF | TGTGCCACCCTCATACAGGGGAACACTGAAGCTTTCTTT
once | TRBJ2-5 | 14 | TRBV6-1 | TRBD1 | CASSPGQARETQYF | TGTGCCAGCAGCCCCGGACAGGCTCGAGAGACCCAGTACTTC
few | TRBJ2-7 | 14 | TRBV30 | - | CAWRKGSWFAEQYF | TGTGCCTGGAGGAAGGGGTCGTGGTTCGCCGAGCAGTACTTC
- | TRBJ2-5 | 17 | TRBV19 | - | CASSITFTGQRQETQYF | TGTGCCAGTAGTATTACGTTCACAGGGCAGCGCCAAGAGACCCAGTACTTC
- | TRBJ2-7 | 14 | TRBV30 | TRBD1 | CAWSVGQGADEQYF | TGTGCCTGGAGTGTTGGTCAGGGGGCGGACGAGCAGTACTTC
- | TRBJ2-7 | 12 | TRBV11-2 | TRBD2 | CASSFFSGGLFF | TGTGCCAGCAGCTTTTTTAGCGGGGGCCTCTTCTTC
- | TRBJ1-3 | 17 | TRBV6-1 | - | CASSEQLRGIAGNTIYF | TGTGCCAGCAGTGAACAACTGAGGGGGATCGCTGGAAACACCATATATTTT
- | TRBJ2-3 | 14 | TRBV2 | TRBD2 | CASTPASGRDTQYF | TGTGCCAGCACCCCGGCTAGCGGTCGAGATACGCAGTATTTT
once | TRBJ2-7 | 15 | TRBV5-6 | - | CASSFSGAPSYEQYF | TGTGCCAGCAGCTTTTCTGGGGCCCCGAGCTACGAGCAGTACTTC
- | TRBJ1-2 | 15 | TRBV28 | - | CASSLSQGQSYGYTF | TGTGCCAGCAGTTTATCGCAGGGGCAGTCCTATGGCTACACCTTC
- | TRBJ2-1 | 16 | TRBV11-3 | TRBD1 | CASSPRTGALGNEQFF | TGTGCCAGCAGCCCTAGGACAGGGGCTTTAGGCAATGAGCAGTTCTTC
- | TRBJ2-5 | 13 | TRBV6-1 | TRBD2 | CASRPTGGETQYF | TGTGCCAGCAGACCGACGGGGGGGGAGACCCAGTACTTC
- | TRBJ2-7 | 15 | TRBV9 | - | CASSSQTGIAYEQYF | TGTGCCAGCAGCTCGCAGACCGGGATTGCCTACGAGCAGTACTTC